This paragraph covers one T cell receptor beta chain sequence. Only in-frame clones appear in the TCRdb table, and some are missing; sequencing was by immunoSEQ multiplex PCR. The sample contains about 20,000 clones, 75% to 85% of which appear only once. Treatment indicated: randomized to nivolumab then ipilimumab (arm A) or the reverse (arm B). The data belong to a study of sequential checkpoint blockade in melanoma. Germline loops: CDR1 SNHLY, CDR2 FYNNEI. The CDR3 has 13 residues. After removal of 10 bases from V and 8 bases from J, the junction contained 9 bases not matched to a gene. The receptor's source is a human donor with melanoma. Sequences were derived from CD8+ T cells sorted from blood (inferred from file names), sampled from a patient given nivolumab and ipilimumab in sequence. V and J are TRBV2 and TRBJ2-1, with TRBD2 matching 9 bases. The CDR3 sequence is CATPSLAGDEQFF. The CDR3, as DNA: TGTGCCACCCCTTCATTAGCGGGGGATGAGCAGTTCTTC.